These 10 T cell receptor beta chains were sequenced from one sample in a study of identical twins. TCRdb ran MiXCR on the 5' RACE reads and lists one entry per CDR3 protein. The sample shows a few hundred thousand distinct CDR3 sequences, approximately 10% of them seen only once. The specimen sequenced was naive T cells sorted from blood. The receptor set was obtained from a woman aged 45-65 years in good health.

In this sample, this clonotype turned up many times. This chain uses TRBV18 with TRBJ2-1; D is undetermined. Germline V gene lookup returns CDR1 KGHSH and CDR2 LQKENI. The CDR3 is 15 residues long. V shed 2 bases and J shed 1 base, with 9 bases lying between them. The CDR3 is CASSPRWTSYNEQFF. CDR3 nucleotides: TGTGCCAGCTCACCAAGATGGACGTCCTACAATGAGCAGTTCTTC.

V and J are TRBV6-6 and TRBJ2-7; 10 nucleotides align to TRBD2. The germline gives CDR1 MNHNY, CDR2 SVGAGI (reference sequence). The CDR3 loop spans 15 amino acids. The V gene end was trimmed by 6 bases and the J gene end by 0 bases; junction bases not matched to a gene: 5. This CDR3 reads CASSSGTSASYEQYV. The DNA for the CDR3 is TGTGCCAGCAGCTCCGGGACTAGCGCCTCCTACGAGCAGTACGTC.

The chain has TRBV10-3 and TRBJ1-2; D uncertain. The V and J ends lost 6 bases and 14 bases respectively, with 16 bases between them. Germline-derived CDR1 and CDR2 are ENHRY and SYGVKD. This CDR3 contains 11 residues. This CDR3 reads CAISVPGAYTF. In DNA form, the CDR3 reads TGTGCCATCAGCGTCCCGGGAGCTTATACCTTC.

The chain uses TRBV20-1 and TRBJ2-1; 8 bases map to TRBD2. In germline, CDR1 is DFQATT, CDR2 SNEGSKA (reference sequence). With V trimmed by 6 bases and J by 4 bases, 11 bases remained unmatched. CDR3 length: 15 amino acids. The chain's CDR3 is CSAHYQRESYNEQFF. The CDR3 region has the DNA TGCAGTGCGCACTACCAGCGGGAGTCGTACAATGAGCAGTTCTTC.

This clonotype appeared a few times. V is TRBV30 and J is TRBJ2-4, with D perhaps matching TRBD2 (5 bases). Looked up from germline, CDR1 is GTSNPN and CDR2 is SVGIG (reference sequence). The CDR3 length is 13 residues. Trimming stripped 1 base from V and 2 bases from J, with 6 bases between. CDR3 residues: CAWSGGSKNIQYF. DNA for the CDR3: TGTGCCTGGAGTGGAGGGTCCAAAAACATTCAGTACTTC.

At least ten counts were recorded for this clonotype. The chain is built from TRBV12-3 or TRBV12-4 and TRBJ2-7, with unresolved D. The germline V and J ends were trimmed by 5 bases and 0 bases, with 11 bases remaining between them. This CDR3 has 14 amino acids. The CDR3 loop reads CASSPKTSSYEQYF. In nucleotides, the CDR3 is TGTGCCAGCAGTCCAAAAACTTCCTCCTACGAGCAGTACTTC.

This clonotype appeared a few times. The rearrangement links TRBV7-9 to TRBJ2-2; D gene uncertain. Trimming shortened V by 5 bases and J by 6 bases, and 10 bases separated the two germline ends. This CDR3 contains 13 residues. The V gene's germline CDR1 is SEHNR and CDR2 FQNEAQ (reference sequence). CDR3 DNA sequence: TGTGCCAGCAGCCCGAGACCAGCCGGGGAGCTGTTTTTT. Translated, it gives CASSPRPAGELFF.

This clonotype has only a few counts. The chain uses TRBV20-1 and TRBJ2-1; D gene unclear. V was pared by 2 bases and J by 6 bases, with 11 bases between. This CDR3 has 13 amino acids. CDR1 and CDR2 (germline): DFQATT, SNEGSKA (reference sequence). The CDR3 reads CSARQTARNEQFF. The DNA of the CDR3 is TGCAGTGCTAGACAAACTGCGCGCAATGAGCAGTTCTTC.

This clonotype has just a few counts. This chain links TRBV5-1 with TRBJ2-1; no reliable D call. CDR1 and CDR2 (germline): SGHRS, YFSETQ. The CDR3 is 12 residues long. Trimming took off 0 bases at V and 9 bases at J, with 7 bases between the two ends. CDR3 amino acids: CASSLDWVEQFF. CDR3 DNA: TGCGCCAGCAGCTTGGATTGGGTTGAGCAGTTCTTC.

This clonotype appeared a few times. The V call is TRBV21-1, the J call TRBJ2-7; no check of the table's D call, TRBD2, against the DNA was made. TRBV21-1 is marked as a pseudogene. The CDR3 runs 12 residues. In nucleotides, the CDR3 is TGTGCCAGCAGCAAAGACGGGAGGGAGCAGTACTTC. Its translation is CASSKDGREQYF.